The clone carrying this T cell receptor (beta chain) showed up just a few times. Its antigen is as yet unknown. With 60 Vbeta and 13 Jbeta primers, the PCR was carried out. Using immunoSEQ multiplex PCR, the repertoire was profiled, and TCRdb retains in-frame clones only, with some absent. The table lists under 200,000 clones, approximately 85% of them singletons. This specimen comes from a study of cytomegalovirus exposure and HLA in healthy donors. Looking at the study overall: Assignment to the Caucasian-associated ancestry cluster applied to more than 75% of the approximately 420 genotyped donors. Overall study findings and caveats: A later analysis found most CMV-associated TCR beta chains apparently HLA-restricted.

The germline V and J ends were trimmed by 0 bases and 6 bases, with 4 bases remaining between them. The CDR3 sequence is 12 residues long. The germline V gene has CDR1 SGHRS and CDR2 YFSETQ. J is TRBJ1-5 and V is TRBV5-1; D is ambiguous. The sequence derives from a woman aged 50 to 65 in good health and CMV-seronegative. Sequencing was performed on PBMCs. Here the CDR3 DNA reads TGCGCCAGCAGCTTGGACGGTCAGCCCCAGCATTTT. Translation: CASSLDGQPQHF.